Listed below are T cell receptor beta chains from one sample, sequenced in a study of identical twins. Via MiXCR, TCRdb re-called the 5' RACE reads, giving one row per CDR3 protein. The table shows 1.5 million or so distinct CDR3 sequences, with less than 35% occurring only once. Sequences were obtained from cord blood. Receptor source: a newborn girl in good health. Both conserved end residues are part of each CDR3. The D gene is left open where the match is weak. Part of the rows lack a size; the others show once, few, many or a class for expanded clones.

J gene | D gene | V gene | clone size | CDR3 DNA | CDR3 protein
TRBJ2-7 | . | TRBV5-1 | . | TGCGCCAGCAGCACTGGACAGACCACACGCTCCTACGAGCAGTACTTC | CASSTGQTTRSYEQYF
TRBJ2-4 | . | TRBV5-6 | few | TGTGCCAGCAGCTTGTGGTCCAGGGCGGGTGAGCAGTACTTC | CASSLWSRAGEQYF
TRBJ1-4 | . | TRBV29-1 | . | TGCAGCGTCACCCCGGGGGTCGGCGAAAAACTGTTTTTT | CSVTPGVGEKLFF
TRBJ2-5 | . | TRBV10-3 | many | TGTGCCATCAGTGATTTACCAGGAGGGGCCCAGTACTTC | CAISDLPGGAQYF
TRBJ1-3 | . | TRBV13 | . | TGTGCCAGCAGCTTAGGAGAGGGCTCCTCTGGAAACACCATATATTTT | CASSLGEGSSGNTIYF
TRBJ1-1 | . | TRBV7-2 | . | TGTGCCAGCAGTCCCTATATGGGGGGAGGAGGAACTGAAGCTTTCTTT | CASSPYMGGGGTEAFF
TRBJ2-7 | . | TRBV28 | few | TGTGCCAGCAGTTTGAGTCAGCTCGAGCAGTACTTC | CASSLSQLEQYF
TRBJ2-1 | . | TRBV11-2 | few | TGTGCCAGCAGCATGAGTAGCGAAAGCTACAATGAGCAGTTCTTC | CASSMSSESYNEQFF
TRBJ2-7 | TRBD2 | TRBV11-3 | . | TGTGCCAGCAGCGTGAGCGGGGGCTATCCCTACGAGCAGTACTTC | CASSVSGGYPYEQYF
TRBJ1-2 | TRBD1 | TRBV20-1 | . | TGCAGTGCTAGAGAGAGACAGGGGTTTTATGGCTACACCTTC | CSARERQGFYGYTF
TRBJ2-2 | TRBD1 | TRBV25-1 | . | TGTGCCACCTCGGGACAGGGGGCTGGTGGGGAGCTGTTTTTT | CATSGQGAGGELFF
TRBJ1-1 | . | TRBV28 | . | TGTGCCAGCAGTTCTCCTGGGGGGTACAGGGCCCGAGGTGAAGCTTTCTTT | CASSSPGGYRARGEAFF
TRBJ1-1 | . | TRBV9 | . | TGTGCCAGCAGCGCCTCAACCGGGACAAGGGGAGTGAACACTGAAGCTTTCTTT | CASSASTGTRGVNTEAFF
TRBJ2-7 | . | TRBV7-2 | few | TGTGCCAGCAGCTTGGCTAGTCCCTCCTACGAGCAGTACTTC | CASSLASPSYEQYF
TRBJ1-2 | . | TRBV5-1 | . | TGCGCCAGCAGCTTGGTGCAGGAGTCCTATGGCTACACCTTC | CASSLVQESYGYTF
TRBJ1-2 | . | TRBV12-3/TRBV12-4 | many | TGTGCCAGCAGTTTAAATTTGGACAGCCCCTATGGCTACACCTTC | CASSLNLDSPYGYTF
TRBJ2-1 | . | TRBV20-1 | few | TGCAGTGCTAGAGATCCGAAGACACTCTCCTACAATGAGCAGTTCTTC | CSARDPKTLSYNEQFF
TRBJ2-3 | TRBD2 | TRBV4-2 | . | TGTGCCAGCAGCCAAGGTCACCATAGCGGGAGGGTGGCAGATACGCAGTATTTT | CASSQGHHSGRVADTQYF
TRBJ1-1 | TRBD1 | TRBV24-1 | few | TGTGCCACCTCGGACAGGGAGAGAACTGAAGCTTTCTTT | CATSDRERTEAFF
TRBJ1-2 | . | TRBV3-1 | . | TGTGCCAGCAGCCAAGGTTTGGGGACTTTTAACTATGGCTACACCTTC | CASSQGLGTFNYGYTF
TRBJ2-1 | TRBD2 | TRBV20-1 | few | TGCAGTGCTAGTGATCACGGACTAGCGGGAGGCGACCGATCCTACAATGAGCAGTTCTTC | CSASDHGLAGGDRSYNEQFF
TRBJ2-2 | . | TRBV29-1 | . | TGCAGCGTTAAGGTGGGATTCGCGAACACCGGGGAGCTGTTTTTT | CSVKVGFANTGELFF
TRBJ1-2 | TRBD1 | TRBV20-1 | . | TGCAGCGCATGGCGGGGGACAGTGGGTGGCTACACCTTC | CSAWRGTVGGYTF
TRBJ1-2 | TRBD1 | TRBV5-1 | few | TGCGCCAGCAGCTCACTACGGGACAGGGGTAACTATGGCTACACCTTC | CASSSLRDRGNYGYTF
TRBJ1-2 | . | TRBV27 | . | TGTGCCAGCAGATCCGGGATTGATGGCTACACCTTC | CASRSGIDGYTF
TRBJ2-4 | . | TRBV21-1 | . | TGTGCCAGCAGCAAAGCGCTCCTTTCCGGAGGAAGGATTCAGTACTTC | CASSKALLSGGRIQYF
TRBJ1-4 | TRBD1 | TRBV6-1 | few | TGTGCCAGCAGTGACCGGGACAGGGTTGTAAGCGAAAAACTGTTTTTT | CASSDRDRVVSEKLFF
TRBJ1-5 | . | TRBV5-1 | . | TGCGCCAGCAGCTTGTCGCCGGACGGCATATATCAGCCCCAGCATTTT | CASSLSPDGIYQPQHF
TRBJ2-1 | TRBD2 | TRBV24-1 | few | TGTGCCACCAGTGATCCCAGCGGGATAGACTACAATGAGCAGTTCTTC | CATSDPSGIDYNEQFF
TRBJ2-3 | TRBD2 | TRBV12-3/TRBV12-4 | many | TGTGCCAGCAGTTCTAGCGGGGGGAAAATCACAGATACGCAGTATTTT | CASSSSGGKITDTQYF
TRBJ2-4 | . | TRBV6-2/TRBV6-3 | . | TGTGCCAGCAGCATCCTAAACTACGGGCAGTACTTC | CASSILNYGQYF
TRBJ2-2 | TRBD2 | TRBV19 | . | TGTGCCAGTAGGATGTGGGGGACTAGCGGGAGCGCCGGGGAGCTGTTTTTT | CASRMWGTSGSAGELFF
TRBJ2-3 | . | TRBV2 | . | TGTGCCAGCAGTGTTGCCGCTGCGATCGCTAGCACAGATACGCAGTATTTT | CASSVAAAIASTDTQYF
TRBJ1-2 | . | TRBV18 | few | TGTGCCAGCTCACCACGGCAGGAGCTATATGGCTACACCTTC | CASSPRQELYGYTF
TRBJ2-6 | TRBD2 | TRBV27 | . | TGTGCCAGCAGTCCCCTGACTAGCGGGGGTTCCTCTGGGGCCAACGTCCTGACTTTC | CASSPLTSGGSSGANVLTF